These 9 T cell receptor beta chains were all obtained from the same sample, sequenced in a study of blood T cell repertoires in COVID-19. Assay: immunoSEQ multiplex PCR; the TCRdb copy retains only in-frame clones and omits some. The sample lists over 150,000 clones, approximately 91% occurring once. The sequenced material came from peripheral blood. These receptors all come from a man between 18 and 29 years old with acute or convalescent COVID-19.

This clone was recorded once. This chain joins TRBV15 and TRBJ1-2; no firm D call. V lost 0 bases, J lost 3 bases, and 11 bases lay in between. The CDR3 length is 15 residues. Germline CDR1 and CDR2: LNHNV and YYDKDF (reference sequence). In DNA form, the CDR3 reads TGTGCCACCAGCAGAGATAATAGCGTGGACTATGGCTACACCTTC. It encodes CATSRDNSVDYGYTF.

This clone was seen more than once but under ten times. The gene calls are TRBV6-5 and TRBJ2-7; tentatively, D is TRBD2 (5 bases). The CDR3 has 13 residues. Germline V gives CDR1 MNHEY, CDR2 SVGAGI. Trimming shortened V by 0 bases and J by 9 bases, and 12 bases separated the two germline ends. CDR3 region: CASSYSRTAGQYF. The CDR3 nucleotides read TGTGCCAGCAGTTACTCACGGACCGCGGGGCAGTACTTC.

The chain has TRBV7-6 and TRBJ1-2; no reliable D call. The germline V gene has CDR1 SGHVS and CDR2 FNYEAQ. The length of the CDR3 is 15 residues. V was clipped by 3 bases and J by 0 bases, with 11 bases between them. The CDR3 DNA is TGTGCCAGCAGCTTTGGCAGTGCTGCTAACTATGGCTACACCTTC. It translates to CASSFGSAANYGYTF. Filled out from reference TRBV7-6 and TRBJ1-2, the complete variable domain reads GAGVSQSPRYKVTKRGQDVALRCDPISGHVSLYWYRQALGQGPEFLTYFNYEAQQDKSGLPNDRFSAERPEGSISTLTIQRTEQRDSAMYRCASSFGSAANYGYTFGSGTRLTVV.

V usage is TRBV18 and J usage is TRBJ2-3, with TRBD2 matching 12 bases. The germline gives CDR1 KGHSH, CDR2 LQKENI. There are 17 residues in the CDR3. Germline trimming cut 0 bases from V and 2 bases from J; bases unmatched to any gene: 3. The CDR3 DNA is TGTGCCAGCTCACCACCGACTAGCGGGGGACACACAGATACGCAGTATTTT. It yields the protein CASSPPTSGGHTDTQYF.

This chain uses TRBV6-5 with TRBJ2-3; unclear D gene. The ends were cut back, 0 bases at V and 0 bases at J, with 7 bases in the middle. The CDR3 spans 15 residues. CDR1 is MNHEY and CDR2 is SVGAGI in the germline V gene. CDR3 amino acids: CASSYSRQSTDTQYF. The CDR3 DNA reads as TGTGCCAGCAGTTACTCACGTCAGAGCACAGATACGCAGTATTTT.

This chain links TRBV4-2 with TRBJ1-4, with D uncertain. V was shortened by 1 base and J by 12 bases, with 12 bases between the two germline ends. CDR1 LGHNA and CDR2 YNFKEQ come from the germline V gene. The CDR3 is 13 amino acids. This CDR3 is CASSQVGWEQLFF. Here the CDR3 DNA reads TGTGCCAGCAGCCAAGTAGGCTGGGAGCAACTGTTTTTT.

The V call is TRBV7-6, the J call TRBJ2-1; 8 positions match TRBD2. Losses at the gene ends were 4 bases for V and 6 bases for J; bases not matched to a gene: 11. This CDR3 region has 16 residues. Germline loops: CDR1 SGHVS, CDR2 FNYEAQ. CDR3 nucleotides: TGTGCCAGCAGCTCCAGCCGGGGGGGCCTGGGCAATGAGCAGTTCTTC. The encoded protein is CASSSSRGGLGNEQFF.

The chain employs TRBV29-1 and TRBJ1-5; D not resolved. Germline CDR1 and CDR2: SQVTM and ANQGSEA. V lost 5 bases to trimming and J lost 5 bases, with 13 bases between them. The CDR3 is made up of 13 amino acids. The CDR3 DNA follows: TGCAGCGTTTTAACTGGAGGGCATCAGCCCCAGCATTTT. Translation: CSVLTGGHQPQHF.

The chain is built from TRBV9 and TRBJ2-1; D unclear. Germline V CDR1 and CDR2: SGDLS, YYNGEE. Trimming left V 4 bases short and J 0 bases short, with 11 bases between. The CDR3 runs to 15 residues. This CDR3 reads CASSPPVPSYNEQFF. The CDR3 region has the DNA TGTGCCAGCAGCCCCCCGGTTCCCTCCTACAATGAGCAGTTCTTC.